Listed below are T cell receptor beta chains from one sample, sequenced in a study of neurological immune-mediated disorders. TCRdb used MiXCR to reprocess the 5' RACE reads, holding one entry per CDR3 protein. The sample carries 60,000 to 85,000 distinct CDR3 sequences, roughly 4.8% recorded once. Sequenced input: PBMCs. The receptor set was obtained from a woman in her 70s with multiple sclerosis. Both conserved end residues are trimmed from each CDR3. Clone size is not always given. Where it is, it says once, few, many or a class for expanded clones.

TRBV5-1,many,ASSFSSTGELF
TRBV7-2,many,ASSPGAETQY
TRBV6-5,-,ASSRDSYNEQF
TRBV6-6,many,ASSPREANEKLF
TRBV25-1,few,ASSERGLSNQPQH
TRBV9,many,ASSVGPEQF
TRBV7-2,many,ASSLARDRWLDEAF
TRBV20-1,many,SARGPPDGYT
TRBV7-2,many,ASSERDYSYNEQF
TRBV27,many,ASSPNRDPYEQY
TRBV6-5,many,ASTNTHSGRAWEQF
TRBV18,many,ASSPFGTDPYNEQF
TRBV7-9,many,ASWADRQTGTQY
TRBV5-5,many,ASSLGLLISTDTQY
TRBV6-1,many,ASSRTSSDETQY
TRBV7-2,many,ASSLVQGNTEAF
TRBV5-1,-,ASSLAGSNNQPQH
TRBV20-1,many,SAPRGGRERNEQF